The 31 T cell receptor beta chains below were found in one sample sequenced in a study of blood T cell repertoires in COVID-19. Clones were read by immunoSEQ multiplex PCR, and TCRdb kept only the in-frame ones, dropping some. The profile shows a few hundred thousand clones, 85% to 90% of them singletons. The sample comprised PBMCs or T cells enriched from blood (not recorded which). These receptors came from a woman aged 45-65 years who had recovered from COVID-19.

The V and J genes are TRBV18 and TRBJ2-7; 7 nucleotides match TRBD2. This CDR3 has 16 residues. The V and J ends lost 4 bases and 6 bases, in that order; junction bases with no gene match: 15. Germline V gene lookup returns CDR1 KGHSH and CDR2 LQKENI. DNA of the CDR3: TGTGCCAGCTCACAACTCCGGGGGGAGGGAGGTGGCGAGCAGTACTTC. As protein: CASSQLRGEGGGEQYF.

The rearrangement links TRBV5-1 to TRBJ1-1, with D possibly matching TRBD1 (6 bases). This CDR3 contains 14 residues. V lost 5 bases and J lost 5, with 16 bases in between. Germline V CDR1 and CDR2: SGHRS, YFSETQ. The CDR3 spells CASSFGGRGTEAFF. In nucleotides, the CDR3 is TGCGCCAGCAGTTTCGGGGGGCGTGGGACTGAAGCTTTCTTT.

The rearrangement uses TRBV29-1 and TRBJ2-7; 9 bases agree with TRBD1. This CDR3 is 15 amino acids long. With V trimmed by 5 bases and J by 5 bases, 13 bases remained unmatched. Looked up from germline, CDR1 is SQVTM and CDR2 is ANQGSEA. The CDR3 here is CSVFFTGTGKDEQYF. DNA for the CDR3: TGCAGCGTTTTCTTCACCGGGACAGGGAAGGACGAGCAGTACTTC.

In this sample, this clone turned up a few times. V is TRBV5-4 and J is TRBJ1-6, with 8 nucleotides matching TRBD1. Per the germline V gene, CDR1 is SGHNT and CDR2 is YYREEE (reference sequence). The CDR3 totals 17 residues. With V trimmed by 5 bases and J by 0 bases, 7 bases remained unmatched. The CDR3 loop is CASRLQGVSSYNSPLHF. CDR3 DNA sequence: TGTGCCAGCAGATTACAGGGGGTGAGCTCCTATAATTCACCCCTCCACTTT.

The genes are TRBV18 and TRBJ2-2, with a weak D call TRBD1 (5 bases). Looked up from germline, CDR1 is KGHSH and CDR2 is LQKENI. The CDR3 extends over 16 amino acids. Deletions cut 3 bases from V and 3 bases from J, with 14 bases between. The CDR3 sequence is CASSPQVGRHTGELFF. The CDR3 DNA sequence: TGTGCCAGCTCACCCCAAGTGGGGCGGCACACCGGGGAGCTGTTTTTT. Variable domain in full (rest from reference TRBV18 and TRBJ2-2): NAGVMQNPRHLVRRRGQEARLRCSPMKGHSHVYWYRQLPEEGLKFMVYLQKENIIDESGMPKERFSAEFPKEGPSILRIQQVVRGDSAAYFCASSPQVGRHTGELFFGEGSRLTVL.

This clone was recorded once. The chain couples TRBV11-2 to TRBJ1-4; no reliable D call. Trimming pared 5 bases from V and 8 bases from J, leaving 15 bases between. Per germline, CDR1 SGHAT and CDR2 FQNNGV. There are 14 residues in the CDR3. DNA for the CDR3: TGTGCCAGCAGCCTGGAGGTATTGAGCGAAAAACTGTTTTTT. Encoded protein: CASSLEVLSEKLFF.

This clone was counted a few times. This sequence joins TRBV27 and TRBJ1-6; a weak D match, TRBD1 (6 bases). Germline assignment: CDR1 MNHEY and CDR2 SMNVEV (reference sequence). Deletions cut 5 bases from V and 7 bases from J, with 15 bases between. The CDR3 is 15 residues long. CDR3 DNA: TGTGCCAGCAGTCCCCGCAGGGGCGGGAATTCACCCCTCCACTTT. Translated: CASSPRRGGNSPLHF.

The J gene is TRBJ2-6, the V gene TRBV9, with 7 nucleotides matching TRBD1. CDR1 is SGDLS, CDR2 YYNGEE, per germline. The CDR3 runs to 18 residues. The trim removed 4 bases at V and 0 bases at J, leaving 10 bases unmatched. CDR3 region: CASSTPTGWSSGANVLTF. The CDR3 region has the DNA TGTGCCAGCAGCACGCCGACAGGGTGGAGCTCTGGGGCCAACGTCCTGACTTTC.

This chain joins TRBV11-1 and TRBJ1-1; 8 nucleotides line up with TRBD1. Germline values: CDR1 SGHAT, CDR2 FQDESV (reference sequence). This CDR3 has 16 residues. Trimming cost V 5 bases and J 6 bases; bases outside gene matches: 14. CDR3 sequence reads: CASSPRTGRSTAEAFF. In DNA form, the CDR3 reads TGTGCCAGCAGCCCTCGGACAGGGCGGTCGACGGCTGAAGCTTTCTTT.

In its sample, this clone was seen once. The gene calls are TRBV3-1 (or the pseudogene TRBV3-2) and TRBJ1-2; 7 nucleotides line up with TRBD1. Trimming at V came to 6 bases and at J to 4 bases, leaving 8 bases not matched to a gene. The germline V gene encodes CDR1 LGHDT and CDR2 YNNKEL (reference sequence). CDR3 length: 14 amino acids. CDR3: CASSPTGMSYGYTF. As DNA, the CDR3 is TGTGCCAGCAGTCCGACAGGGATGAGCTATGGCTACACCTTC.

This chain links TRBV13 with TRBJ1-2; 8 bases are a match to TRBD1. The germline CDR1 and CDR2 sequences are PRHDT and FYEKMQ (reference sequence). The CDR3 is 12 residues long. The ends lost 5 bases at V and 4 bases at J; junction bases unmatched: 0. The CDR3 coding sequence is TGTGCCAGCAGCGGACAGGGCTATGGCTACACCTTC. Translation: CASSGQGYGYTF.

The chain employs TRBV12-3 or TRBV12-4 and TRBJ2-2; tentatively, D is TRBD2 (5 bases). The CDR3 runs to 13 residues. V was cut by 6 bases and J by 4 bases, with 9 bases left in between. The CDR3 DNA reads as TGTGCCAGCAGCCCTGGACTCACCGGGGAGCTGTTTTTT. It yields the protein CASSPGLTGELFF.

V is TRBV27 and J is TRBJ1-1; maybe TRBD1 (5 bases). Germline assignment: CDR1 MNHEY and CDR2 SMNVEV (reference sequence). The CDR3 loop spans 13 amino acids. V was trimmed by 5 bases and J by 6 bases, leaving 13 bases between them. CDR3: CASSNRGLAEAFF. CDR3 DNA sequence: TGTGCCAGCAGTAACCGGGGACTAGCTGAAGCTTTCTTT.

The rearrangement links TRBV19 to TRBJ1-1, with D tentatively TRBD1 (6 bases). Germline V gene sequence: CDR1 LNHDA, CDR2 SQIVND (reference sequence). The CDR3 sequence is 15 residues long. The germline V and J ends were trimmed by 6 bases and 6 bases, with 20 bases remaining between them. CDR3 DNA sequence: TGTGCCAGTAGGCCTACCGGGACACCGATACCTGAAGCTTTCTTT. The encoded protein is CASRPTGTPIPEAFF.

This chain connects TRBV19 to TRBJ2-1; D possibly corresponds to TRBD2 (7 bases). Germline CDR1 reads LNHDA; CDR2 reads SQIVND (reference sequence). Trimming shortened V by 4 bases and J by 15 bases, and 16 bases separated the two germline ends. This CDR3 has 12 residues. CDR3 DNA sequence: TGTGCCAGTAGTACGAGGGGGGGTTGGCGGTTCTTC. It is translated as CASSTRGGWRFF.

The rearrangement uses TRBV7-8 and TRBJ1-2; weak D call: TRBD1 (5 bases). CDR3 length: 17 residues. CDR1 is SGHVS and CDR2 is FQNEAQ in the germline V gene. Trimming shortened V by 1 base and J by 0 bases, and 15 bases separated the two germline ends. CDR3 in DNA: TGTGCCAGCAGCTTAGTAGGCACAGGTTCAGCTAACTATGGCTACACCTTC. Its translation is CASSLVGTGSANYGYTF.

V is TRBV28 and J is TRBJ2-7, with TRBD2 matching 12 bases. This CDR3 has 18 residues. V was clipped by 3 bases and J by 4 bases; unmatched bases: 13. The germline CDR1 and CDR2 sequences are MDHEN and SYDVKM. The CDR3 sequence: CASSFRGLAGSLWYEQYF. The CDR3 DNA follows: TGTGCCAGCAGTTTCCGAGGACTAGCGGGATCCCTCTGGTACGAGCAGTACTTC.

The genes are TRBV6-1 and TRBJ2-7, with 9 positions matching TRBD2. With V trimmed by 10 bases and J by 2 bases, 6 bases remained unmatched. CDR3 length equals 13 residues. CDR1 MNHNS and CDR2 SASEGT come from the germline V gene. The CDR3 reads CATSRGRAYEQYF. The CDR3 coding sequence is TGTGCCACCTCGCGCGGGAGGGCCTACGAGCAGTACTTC.

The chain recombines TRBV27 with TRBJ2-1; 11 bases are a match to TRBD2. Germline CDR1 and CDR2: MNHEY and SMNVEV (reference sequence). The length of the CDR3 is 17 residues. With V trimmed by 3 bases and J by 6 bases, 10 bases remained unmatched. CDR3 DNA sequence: TGTGCCAGCAGTTTCCACACACTAGCGGGAGTCCTCAATGAGCAGTTCTTC. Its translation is CASSFHTLAGVLNEQFF.

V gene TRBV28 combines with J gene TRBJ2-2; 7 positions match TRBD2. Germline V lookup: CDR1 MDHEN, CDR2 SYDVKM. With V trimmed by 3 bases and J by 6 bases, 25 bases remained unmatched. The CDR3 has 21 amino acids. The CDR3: CASSFTGLSGIWSGQAGELFF. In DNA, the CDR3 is TGTGCCAGCAGTTTCACCGGACTCAGCGGGATTTGGAGCGGGCAGGCCGGGGAGCTGTTTTTT.

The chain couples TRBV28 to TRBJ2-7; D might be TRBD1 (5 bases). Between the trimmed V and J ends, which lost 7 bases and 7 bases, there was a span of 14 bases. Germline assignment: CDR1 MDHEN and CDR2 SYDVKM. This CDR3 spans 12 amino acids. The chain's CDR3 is CASNAQGWEQYF. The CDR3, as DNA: TGTGCCAGCAACGCCCAGGGTTGGGAGCAGTACTTC.

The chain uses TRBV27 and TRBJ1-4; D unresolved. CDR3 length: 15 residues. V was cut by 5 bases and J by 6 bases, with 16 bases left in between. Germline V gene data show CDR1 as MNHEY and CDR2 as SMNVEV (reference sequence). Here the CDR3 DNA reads TGTGCCAGCAGTAGTTTGGCGGGGATGGATGAAAAACTGTTTTTT. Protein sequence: CASSSLAGMDEKLFF. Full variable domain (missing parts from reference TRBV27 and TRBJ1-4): EAQVTQNPRYLITVTGKKLTVTCSQNMNHEYMSWYRQDPGLGLRQIYYSMNVEVTDKGDVPEGYKVSRKEKRNFPLILESPSPNQTSLYFCASSSLAGMDEKLFFGSGTQLSVL.

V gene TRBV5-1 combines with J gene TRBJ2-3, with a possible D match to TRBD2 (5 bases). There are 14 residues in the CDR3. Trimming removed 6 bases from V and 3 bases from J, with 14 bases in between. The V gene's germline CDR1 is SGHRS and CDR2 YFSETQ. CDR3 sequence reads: CASTEGGGTDTQYF. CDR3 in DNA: TGCGCCAGCACAGAGGGCGGTGGGACAGATACGCAGTATTTT.

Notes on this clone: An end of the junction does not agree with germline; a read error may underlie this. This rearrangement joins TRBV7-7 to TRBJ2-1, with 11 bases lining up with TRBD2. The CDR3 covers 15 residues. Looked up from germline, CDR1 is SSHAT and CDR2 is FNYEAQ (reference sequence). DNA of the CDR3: TGTGCTAGCAGCTTAGGGACTAGCGGATACAATGAGCAGTTCTTC. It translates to CASSLGTSGYNEQFF.

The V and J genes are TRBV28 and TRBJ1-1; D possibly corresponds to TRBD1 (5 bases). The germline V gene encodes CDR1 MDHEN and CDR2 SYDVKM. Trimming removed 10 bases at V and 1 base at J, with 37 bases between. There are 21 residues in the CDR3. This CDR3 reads CATSKGQGRWGSTGRNTEAFF. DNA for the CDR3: TGTGCCACCTCCAAGGGGCAGGGCCGATGGGGTTCCACGGGTCGGAACACTGAAGCTTTCTTT.

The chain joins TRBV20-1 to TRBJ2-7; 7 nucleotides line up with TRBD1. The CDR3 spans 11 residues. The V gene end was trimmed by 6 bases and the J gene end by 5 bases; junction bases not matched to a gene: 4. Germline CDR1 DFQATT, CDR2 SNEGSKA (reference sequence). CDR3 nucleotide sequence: TGCAGTGCAAAGACAGGGAACGAGCAGTACTTC. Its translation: CSAKTGNEQYF.

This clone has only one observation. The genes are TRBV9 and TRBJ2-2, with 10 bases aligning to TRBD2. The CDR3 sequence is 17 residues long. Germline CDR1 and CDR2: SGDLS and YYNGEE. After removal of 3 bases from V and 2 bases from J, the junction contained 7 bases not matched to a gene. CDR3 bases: TGTGCCAGCAGCGCCCAACCTAGCGGGAGAAACACCGGGGAGCTGTTTTTT. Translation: CASSAQPSGRNTGELFF.

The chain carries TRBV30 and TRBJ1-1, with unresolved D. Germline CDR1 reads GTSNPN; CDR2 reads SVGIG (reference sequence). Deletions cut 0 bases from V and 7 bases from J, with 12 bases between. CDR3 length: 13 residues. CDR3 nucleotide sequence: TGTGCCTGGAGTGTACGTCTCCGGGGTGAAGCTTTCTTT. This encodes CAWSVRLRGEAFF.

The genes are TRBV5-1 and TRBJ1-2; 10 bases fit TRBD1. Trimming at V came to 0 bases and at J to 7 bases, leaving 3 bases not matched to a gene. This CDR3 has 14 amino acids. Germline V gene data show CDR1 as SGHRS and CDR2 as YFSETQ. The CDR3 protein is CASSLGQGALGYTF. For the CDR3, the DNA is TGCGCCAGCAGCTTGGGACAGGGGGCGCTTGGCTACACCTTC.

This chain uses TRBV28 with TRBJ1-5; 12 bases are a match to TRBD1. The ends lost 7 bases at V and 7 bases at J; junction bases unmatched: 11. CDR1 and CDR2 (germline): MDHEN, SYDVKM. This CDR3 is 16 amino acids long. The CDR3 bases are TGTGCCAGCACCCCTCAGGGACAGGGGGCTGGACAGCCCCAGCATTTT. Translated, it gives CASTPQGQGAGQPQHF.

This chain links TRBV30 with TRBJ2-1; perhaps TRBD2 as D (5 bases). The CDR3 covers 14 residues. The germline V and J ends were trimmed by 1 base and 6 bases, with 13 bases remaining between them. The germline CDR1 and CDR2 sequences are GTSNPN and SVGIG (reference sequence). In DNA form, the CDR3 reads TGTGCCTGGAGTGAGATGGGAGAGAGCAATGAGCAGTTCTTC. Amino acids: CAWSEMGESNEQFF.